Each of the 16 T cell receptor beta chains below was sequenced from the same sample in a study of cytomegalovirus exposure and HLA in healthy donors. Produced via immunoSEQ multiplex PCR; TCRdb's table is partial and in-frame only. Here the sample spans 100,000 to 120,000 clones, roughly 89% being singletons. Input material: PBMCs. The receptors stem from a woman younger than 30 in good health and CMV-seronegative.

The chain uses TRBV5-1 and TRBJ1-1; 8 positions match TRBD1. Trimming took 4 bases from V and 0 from J; bases not matched to a gene: 14. Germline values: CDR1 SGHRS, CDR2 YFSETQ. The length of the CDR3 is 18 residues. The CDR3: CASSLYSKTGALNTEAFF. The CDR3 nucleotides are TGCGCCAGCAGCCTATACTCCAAGACAGGGGCCCTGAACACTGAAGCTTTCTTT. Full variable domain (outside the CDR3, taken from reference TRBV5-1 and TRBJ1-1): KAGVTQTPRYLIKTRGQQVTLSCSPISGHRSVSWYQQTPGQGLQFLFEYFSETQRNKGNFPGRFSGRQFSNSRSEMNVSTLELGDSALYLCASSLYSKTGALNTEAFFGQGTRLTVV.

The chain combines TRBV9 with TRBJ1-6; D not certain. This CDR3 has 12 amino acids. From germline, CDR1 is SGDLS and CDR2 YYNGEE. Deletions cut 4 bases from V and 7 bases from J, with 6 bases between. The DNA of the CDR3 is TGTGCCAGCAGCCCCTCCAATTCACCCCTCCACTTT. Protein sequence: CASSPSNSPLHF.

The chain recombines TRBV7-2 with TRBJ1-1; D not resolved. V was trimmed by 2 bases and J by 2 bases, leaving 12 bases between them. The germline V gene has CDR1 SGHTA and CDR2 FQGNSA. CDR3 size: 15 residues. CDR3 DNA sequence: TGTGCCAGCAGCTTAAGCGGCGTTGGAAACACTGAAGCTTTCTTT. It yields the protein CASSLSGVGNTEAFF.

This clone was seen a handful of times. V gene TRBV28 combines with J gene TRBJ2-7; 8 positions agree with TRBD1. Unmatched junction bases numbered 5, after V lost 5 bases and J lost 5 bases. The germline CDR1 and CDR2 sequences are MDHEN and SYDVKM. The CDR3 length is 13 residues. CDR3 region: CASSHGQGHEQYF. The CDR3 DNA follows: TGTGCCAGCAGTCATGGACAGGGTCACGAGCAGTACTTC.

This clone was recorded only once. The chain links TRBV6-1 to TRBJ1-5, with D possibly matching TRBD1 (5 bases). Per germline, CDR1 MNHNS and CDR2 SASEGT. The CDR3 is 16 residues long. Trimming removed 0 bases from V and 3 bases from J, with 12 bases in between. In DNA, the CDR3 is TGTGCCAGCAGTGAAGCGCTTACAGGTTTCAATCAGCCCCAGCATTTT. Its protein product is CASSEALTGFNQPQHF.

The genes are TRBV7-9 and TRBJ2-2, with D tentatively TRBD2 (6 bases). This CDR3 is built from 18 residues. V lost 2 bases and J lost 0, with 16 bases in between. CDR1 SEHNR and CDR2 FQNEAQ come from the germline V gene (reference sequence). The CDR3 spells CASSLLALATTNTGELFF. In DNA, the CDR3 is TGTGCCAGCAGCTTACTGGCGCTAGCGACTACGAACACCGGGGAGCTGTTTTTT.

The chain recombines TRBV29-1 with TRBJ2-7; 7 bases line up with TRBD2. Germline CDR1 reads SQVTM; CDR2 reads ANQGSEA. The CDR3 has 18 residues. Trimming at V came to 0 bases and at J to 2 bases, leaving 16 bases not matched to a gene. The CDR3 DNA is TGCAGCGTTGAAGATGAGGGAGGGCACACCTCAAATACCTACGAGCAGTACTTC. It is translated as CSVEDEGGHTSNTYEQYF.

V usage is TRBV28 and J usage is TRBJ2-7; 9 nucleotides line up with TRBD1. Germline V gene data show CDR1 as MDHEN and CDR2 as SYDVKM. Trimming removed 3 bases from V and 3 bases from J; junction bases left unmatched: 3. The CDR3 loop spans 14 amino acids. The CDR3 here is CASSLGTGFYEQYF. For the CDR3, the DNA is TGTGCCAGCAGTTTGGGGACAGGGTTCTACGAGCAGTACTTC.

The rearrangement joins TRBV12-2 to TRBJ1-3. TRBV12-2 has pseudogene status. The CDR3 extends over 14 amino acids. The CDR3 here is CASRLTGFENTIYF. CDR3 coding DNA: TGTGCAAGTCGCTTAACTGGTTTTGAAAACACCATATATTTT.

This clone was found once. The chain carries TRBV2 and TRBJ2-3; 9 bases match TRBD1. The CDR3 runs to 14 residues. In germline, CDR1 is SNHLY, CDR2 FYNNEI. V was pared by 10 bases and J by 1 base, with 6 bases of the junction left unmatched. CDR3 sequence: CATHRDRGTDTQYF. CDR3 nucleotide sequence: TGTGCCACCCACCGGGACAGGGGCACAGATACGCAGTATTTT.

The rearrangement uses TRBV5-1 and TRBJ1-1; no clear D gene. The V end lost 0 bases, the J end lost 4 bases, and 7 bases lay between the germline ends. In germline, CDR1 is SGHRS, CDR2 YFSETQ. The CDR3 has 13 amino acids. The CDR3, as DNA: TGCGCCAGCAGCTTGGTTGCGGGCACTGAAGCTTTCTTT. Translating it yields CASSLVAGTEAFF.

The chain combines TRBV5-8 with TRBJ2-3, with 11 bases fitting TRBD2. CDR3 length: 14 residues. Germline loops: CDR1 SGHTS, CDR2 YDEGEE. V lost 2 bases to trimming and J lost 6 bases; unmatched junction nucleotides: 2. The CDR3 loop reads CASSLLAGVDTQYF. CDR3 sequence (DNA): TGTGCCAGCAGCTTACTAGCGGGGGTTGATACGCAGTATTTT.

The V call is TRBV28, the J call TRBJ2-3; D is possibly TRBD2 (5 bases). In germline, CDR1 is MDHEN, CDR2 SYDVKM. Trimming removed 3 bases from V and 8 bases from J, with 15 bases in between. CDR3 length: 14 amino acids. The CDR3 spells CASSFNSVRVTQYF. The CDR3 coding sequence is TGTGCCAGCAGTTTTAATTCGGTGAGGGTTACGCAGTATTTT.

This chain uses TRBV10-3 with TRBJ2-7; D might be TRBD2 (5 bases). Trimming removed 11 bases at V and 5 bases at J, with 16 bases between. The CDR3 contains 12 residues. The germline gives CDR1 ENHRY, CDR2 SYGVKD. The chain's CDR3 is CASWVGEDEQYF. CDR3 nucleotide sequence: TGTGCCTCATGGGTCGGGGAAGACGAGCAGTACTTC.

V is TRBV7-8 and J is TRBJ1-6; 7 positions match TRBD1. The V segment lost 2 bases and the J segment 7 bases; nucleotides outside the gene matches: 14. Germline V gene sequence: CDR1 SGHVS, CDR2 FQNEAQ. The CDR3 is 18 residues long. Here the CDR3 reads CASSLKRGRNYRNSPLHF. CDR3 sequence (DNA): TGTGCCAGCAGCTTAAAGAGGGGGCGAAATTATCGGAATTCACCCCTCCACTTT.

The chain joins TRBV5-1 to TRBJ2-7; D might be TRBD1 (6 bases). The V end was cut by 4 bases, the J end by 5 bases, with 16 bases between. The CDR3 length is 14 residues. Germline assignment: CDR1 SGHRS and CDR2 YFSETQ. The CDR3: CASSLQTGLDEQYF. In DNA, the CDR3 is TGCGCCAGCAGCCTTCAAACAGGGTTGGACGAGCAGTACTTC.